This T cell receptor (beta chain) was recovered during a study of T cell responses to AZD1222 COVID-19 vaccine. Assay used: immunoSEQ multiplex PCR; TCRdb lists only in-frame clones, some missing. The sample consists of more than 85,000 clones, more than 85% of them appearing once. The CDR3 contains 15 residues. In germline, CDR1 is SGHDT, CDR2 YYEEEE. Trimming removed 5 bases from V and 6 bases from J; junction bases left unmatched: 11. The source was peripheral blood, collected on day 0 of AZD1222 vaccination. The origin of this receptor is an adult in good health. The chain links TRBV5-6 to TRBJ2-1; 7 bases match TRBD1. The CDR3 is CASRSYRGDRNEQFF. In DNA, the CDR3 is TGTGCCAGCAGATCTTACAGGGGTGACCGCAATGAGCAGTTCTTC.